This passage covers 14 T cell receptor beta chains from one sample sequenced in a study of metastatic and nonmetastatic thyroid tumors. None of the patients had undergone any treatment ahead of thyroid surgery. TCRdb re-called the PCR reads with MiXCR. Of about 40,000 clones in the sample, about 15% are singletons; the top ten hold over 3.5%. The sample was blood. The origin of the receptors is a female donor with papillary thyroid cancer or a benign thyroid nodule (not recorded which). Some clones in this sample may be carry-over from other donors' samples.

This clone was counted between two and nine times. One base away lies a much larger clone, so this may be a sequencing read error. The rearrangement uses TRBV7-7 and TRBJ1-1, with a weak D call TRBD1 (5 bases). The germline V gene encodes CDR1 SSHAT and CDR2 FNYEAQ (reference sequence). This CDR3 contains 13 residues. The CDR3 here is CASSLGANTEAFF. DNA of the CDR3: TGTGCTAGCAGCTTAGGGGCCAACACTGAAGCTTTCTTT.

J is TRBJ2-3 and V is TRBV19; 13 nucleotides line up with TRBD2. This CDR3 region has 18 residues. V lost 7 bases to trimming and J lost 2 bases; unmatched junction nucleotides: 12. CDR1 LNHDA and CDR2 SQIVND come from the germline V gene (reference sequence). The CDR3 nucleotides are TGTGCCAGTATCCGCGGACTAGCGGGGGTGATCCTCACAGATACGCAGTATTTT. Amino acid sequence: CASIRGLAGVILTDTQYF.

This clone was detected ten times or more. The chain recombines TRBV7-3 with TRBJ2-2; D remains ambiguous. Trimming left V 2 bases short and J 6 bases short, with 7 bases between. The CDR3 consists of 13 residues. Germline CDR1 reads SGHTA; CDR2 reads FQGTGA. CDR3: CASSLVGSGELFF. DNA for the CDR3: TGTGCCAGCAGCTTAGTTGGCTCCGGGGAGCTGTTTTTT. The complete variable domain, with remaining parts taken from reference TRBV7-3 and TRBJ2-2, reads GAGVSQTPSNKVTEKGKYVELRCDPISGHTALYWYRQSLGQGPEFLIYFQGTGAADDSGLPNDRFFAVRPEGSVSTLKIQRTERGDSAVYLCASSLVGSGELFFGEGSRLTVL.

The chain links TRBV6-5 to TRBJ1-6; D perhaps matches TRBD1 (5 bases). Germline values: CDR1 MNHEY, CDR2 SVGAGI. Deletions cut 5 bases from V and 0 bases from J, with 11 bases between. The CDR3 consists of 16 residues. CDR3 amino acids: CASSLQVDSYNSPLHF. The CDR3 DNA is TGTGCCAGCAGTCTACAGGTGGACTCCTATAATTCACCCCTCCACTTT.

This clone has ten or more counts. This sequence joins TRBV7-9 and TRBJ1-6; perhaps TRBD1 as D (5 bases). Trimming stripped 5 bases from V and 8 bases from J, with 13 bases between. The germline V gene encodes CDR1 SEHNR and CDR2 FQNEAQ (reference sequence). The CDR3 is made up of 14 amino acids. The CDR3 protein is CASSRIGTYSPLHF. The CDR3 DNA is TGTGCCAGCAGCCGCATCGGGACCTATTCACCCCTCCACTTT.

This clone was recorded at least ten times. V usage is TRBV11-3 and J usage is TRBJ2-3; D may be TRBD2 (6 bases). There are 15 residues in the CDR3. CDR1 is SGHNT and CDR2 is YENEEA in the germline V gene. Trimming took 5 bases from V and 0 from J, leaving 12 bases between them. The CDR3: CASSLGGISTDTQYF. CDR3 sequence (DNA): TGTGCCAGCAGCCTCGGGGGTATAAGCACAGATACGCAGTATTTT.

This clone is categorized as medium-sized. CDR3 in amino acids: CASSYSTGVGTYGYTF. CDR3 DNA sequence: TGTGCCAGCAGTTACTCGACAGGGGTAGGAACCTATGGCTACACCTTC. This chain links TRBV6-5 with TRBJ1-2; 8 nucleotides align to TRBD1. From germline, CDR1 is MNHEY and CDR2 SVGAGI. Germline trimming cut 0 bases from V and 4 bases from J; bases unmatched to any gene: 7. This CDR3 is built from 16 residues.

This clone was seen many times. This sequence joins TRBV20-1 and TRBJ2-7; 13 positions agree with TRBD2. The germline gives CDR1 DFQATT, CDR2 SNEGSKA (reference sequence). There are 15 residues in the CDR3. The ends lost 6 bases at V and 0 bases at J; junction bases unmatched: 5. The CDR3 DNA reads TGCAGTGCGCGACTAGCGGGAGGCCACTCCTACGAGCAGTACTTC. Its protein product is CSARLAGGHSYEQYF.

This clone is classed as medium-sized. The J gene is TRBJ1-6, the V gene TRBV27, with 8 bases aligning to TRBD1. V trimming: 5 bases; J trimming: 3 bases; junction bases outside the gene matches: 0. The CDR3 totals 14 residues. Germline values: CDR1 MNHEY, CDR2 SMNVEV (reference sequence). The CDR3 DNA is TGTGCCAGCAGTACAGGGGGCTATAATTCACCCCTCCACTTT. Its protein is CASSTGGYNSPLHF.

This clone was picked up many times. The J gene is TRBJ1-6, the V gene TRBV6-2 or TRBV6-3; 12 positions agree with TRBD1. J gave up 5 bases and V 8 bases, and 16 bases lay outside the gene matches. The CDR3 has 19 residues. Per the germline V gene, CDR1 is MNHEY and CDR2 is SVGEGT. The CDR3 spells CASSFAGQGARGDNSPLHF. DNA for the CDR3: TGTGCCAGCTCCTTTGCGGGACAGGGGGCGAGGGGCGATAATTCACCCCTCCACTTT.

This clone turned up a few times. This sequence joins TRBV4-1 and TRBJ2-5, with 8 bases aligning to TRBD1. CDR3 length equals 15 residues. The V and J ends lost 5 bases and 5 bases, in that order; junction bases with no gene match: 10. The germline CDR1 and CDR2 sequences are MGHRA and YSYEKL. In DNA, the CDR3 is TGCGCCAGCAGCATCGACAGGGGACGCTGGGAGACCCAGTACTTC. As protein: CASSIDRGRWETQYF.

This clone was counted at least ten times. J is TRBJ2-2 and V is TRBV2; D gene uncertain. Between the trimmed V and J ends, which lost 3 bases and 0 bases, there was a span of 8 bases. The CDR3 loop spans 15 amino acids. Germline V gives CDR1 SNHLY, CDR2 FYNNEI. The CDR3 DNA is TGTGCCAGCAGTGAGGGGATAACGAACACCGGGGAGCTGTTTTTT. Translated, it gives CASSEGITNTGELFF.

The genes are TRBV2 and TRBJ2-1; TRBD1 might be the D (6 bases). The CDR3 is 16 residues long. V was cut by 6 bases and J by 9 bases, with 24 bases left in between. Germline V gives CDR1 SNHLY, CDR2 FYNNEI. DNA of the CDR3: TGTGCCAGCAGCGCCCTTGTGACAGGAGGCGAAGGTGAGCAGTTCTTC. It codes for CASSALVTGGEGEQFF.

The chain carries TRBV27 and TRBJ2-7; D might be TRBD2 (6 bases). The V end was cut by 4 bases, the J end by 4 bases, with 17 bases between. The CDR3 contains 15 residues. Germline-derived CDR1 and CDR2 are MNHEY and SMNVEV (reference sequence). CDR3 sequence: CASSYTGGGSYEQYF. The CDR3 nucleotides are TGTGCCAGCAGTTACACCGGTGGGGGGTCATACGAGCAGTACTTC.